The 2 T cell receptor beta chains listed next were all sequenced from one sample in a study of blood T cell repertoires in COVID-19. The method was immunoSEQ multiplex PCR; TCRdb's version includes in-frame clones alone and lacks a portion of them. Of under 400,000 clones listed, roughly 89% were seen once; the top ten hold 6.5%. The material sequenced was peripheral blood. Receptors were obtained from a man aged 18 to 35 with active or convalescent COVID-19.

The gene calls are TRBV10-3 and TRBJ1-1, with 8 positions matching TRBD1. Germline CDR1 ENHRY, CDR2 SYGVKD. This CDR3 has 14 residues. J gave up 4 bases and V 2 bases, and 3 bases lay outside the gene matches. CDR3 nucleotide sequence: TGTGCCATCAGTGAGCCCGGACAGGGCACTGAAGCTTTCTTT. Translating it yields CAISEPGQGTEAFF.

The chain is built from TRBV14 and TRBJ1-4; D gene uncertain. This CDR3 has 13 amino acids. Germline V CDR1 and CDR2: SGHDN, FVKESK. V lost 4 bases, J lost 11 bases, and 14 bases lay in between. The CDR3 nucleotides read TGTGCCAGCAGCCCCCTTCGGGGAACTAAACTGTTTTTT. It is translated as CASSPLRGTKLFF.